What follows is one T cell receptor beta chain and its context. As yet, its antigen is unknown. The CDR3 contains 15 residues. Germline CDR1 SGHTA, CDR2 FQGNSA. V gave up 8 bases and J gave up 9 bases; unmatched junction bases: 14. The sample is drawn from a study of cytomegalovirus exposure and HLA in healthy donors. Study-level points and caveats: HLA alleles were associated with 17,000 or so TCR beta sequences in a later analysis at 0.05 false discovery rate. CMV serostatus was the only immune exposure information that was available.

The PCR used 60 Vbeta and 13 Jbeta primers. Clones were sequenced by immunoSEQ multiplex PCR, and TCRdb holds only the in-frame ones, with some missing. The data contain about 140,000 clones, about four fifths of them seen just once; the ten biggest clones take up roughly 0.99%. The clonotype was recovered from a male donor in good health and CMV-seronegative. The sample was PBMCs. The genes are TRBV7-2 and TRBJ2-5; 11 nucleotides match TRBD2. CDR3 protein: CASSFGLAGGQAQYF. The CDR3 DNA reads TGTGCCAGCTCTTTCGGGCTAGCGGGGGGTCAGGCCCAGTACTTC.